A selection of T cell receptor beta chains follows, all from one sample in a study of regulatory T cells in long-lasting Graves disease. TCRdb re-analysed the multiplex PCR reads in MiXCR, keeping a single row per CDR3 protein. The table records about 470,000 distinct CDR3 sequences, about a fifth of them present only once. Here the sequenced sample was peripheral blood mononuclear cells (PBMCs), taken when the disease was refractory, from a patient treated with antithyroid drugs. The receptors stem from a female donor with Graves disease. Each CDR3 is given with its conserved first and last residue. D genes are given only for firm matches. The size of a clone is reported for some rows only, either as once, few or many, or as a class for expanded clones.

J gene: TRBJ1-5
D gene: -
V gene: TRBV12-3/TRBV12-4
clone size: many
CDR3 protein: CASSPTGKGSNQPQHF
CDR3 DNA: TGTGCCAGCAGTCCCACAGGGAAGGGGAGCAATCAGCCCCAGCATTTT

J gene: TRBJ1-4
D gene: TRBD1
V gene: TRBV9
clone size: -
CDR3 protein: CASSISGGTNEKLFF
CDR3 DNA: TGTGCCAGCAGCATTTCAGGGGGCACTAATGAAAAACTGTTTTTT

J gene: TRBJ1-5
D gene: -
V gene: TRBV12-3/TRBV12-4
clone size: many
CDR3 protein: CASSLATGNQPQHF
CDR3 DNA: TGTGCCAGCAGTTTAGCGACTGGCAATCAGCCCCAGCATTTT

J gene: TRBJ2-2
D gene: TRBD2
V gene: TRBV10-3
clone size: many
CDR3 protein: CATLDGTSGRVGELFF
CDR3 DNA: TGTGCCACCCTGGATGGGACTAGCGGGAGAGTCGGGGAGCTGTTTTTT

J gene: TRBJ2-7
D gene: -
V gene: TRBV10-3
clone size: -
CDR3 protein: CAISESVVQRLYEQYF
CDR3 DNA: TGTGCCATCAGTGAGTCGGTTGTACAGCGACTCTACGAGCAGTACTTC

J gene: TRBJ2-5
D gene: TRBD2
V gene: TRBV5-5
clone size: -
CDR3 protein: CASSSLPGGSETQYF
CDR3 DNA: TGTGCCAGCAGCTCCTTACCGGGGGGATCGGAGACCCAGTACTTC

J gene: TRBJ1-5
D gene: -
V gene: TRBV28
clone size: many
CDR3 protein: CASSLDSSSNQPQHF
CDR3 DNA: TGTGCCAGCAGTTTAGACAGCTCCAGCAATCAGCCCCAGCATTTT

J gene: TRBJ2-4
D gene: TRBD2
V gene: TRBV27
clone size: -
CDR3 protein: CASSFVGGGAGSIQYF
CDR3 DNA: TGTGCCAGCAGTTTTGTTGGCGGGGGGGCCGGTAGCATTCAGTACTTC

J gene: TRBJ1-6
D gene: TRBD1
V gene: TRBV28
clone size: many
CDR3 protein: CASRKGQVRDPPLHF
CDR3 DNA: TGTGCCAGCAGAAAGGGACAGGTACGAGATCCACCCCTCCACTTT

J gene: TRBJ1-5
D gene: TRBD1
V gene: TRBV20-1
clone size: -
CDR3 protein: CSAEDRGNQPQHF
CDR3 DNA: TGCAGTGCTGAAGACAGGGGCAATCAGCCCCAGCATTTT

J gene: TRBJ1-2
D gene: TRBD1
V gene: TRBV28
clone size: many
CDR3 protein: CASSSGQDHGYTF
CDR3 DNA: TGTGCCAGCAGTTCGGGACAGGACCATGGCTACACCTTC

J gene: TRBJ2-5
D gene: -
V gene: TRBV28
clone size: many
CDR3 protein: CASSYPVQLFQETQYF
CDR3 DNA: TGTGCCAGCAGTTACCCCGTTCAATTGTTCCAAGAGACCCAGTACTTC

J gene: TRBJ1-5
D gene: -
V gene: TRBV6-1
clone size: many
CDR3 protein: CASRSRVTSNQPQHF
CDR3 DNA: TGTGCCAGCAGATCCCGGGTAACGAGCAATCAGCCCCAGCATTTT

J gene: TRBJ1-2
D gene: -
V gene: TRBV2
clone size: -
CDR3 protein: CASSGVSDISNYGYTF
CDR3 DNA: TGTGCCAGCAGTGGAGTCTCGGACATAAGTAACTATGGCTACACCTTC

J gene: TRBJ1-1
D gene: TRBD1
V gene: TRBV7-2
clone size: few
CDR3 protein: CASSFLGQDPGEAFF
CDR3 DNA: TGTGCCAGCAGCTTTTTAGGACAGGATCCAGGGGAAGCTTTCTTT

J gene: TRBJ2-7
D gene: -
V gene: TRBV6-2/TRBV6-3
clone size: -
CDR3 protein: CASIGVYDERYF
CDR3 DNA: TGTGCCAGCATCGGGGTTTACGACGAGCGGTACTTC

J gene: TRBJ2-7
D gene: -
V gene: TRBV20-1
clone size: many
CDR3 protein: CSAKGGQGPYEQYF
CDR3 DNA: TGCAGTGCAAAAGGGGGGCAGGGTCCCTACGAGCAGTACTTC

J gene: TRBJ2-2
D gene: -
V gene: TRBV6-2/TRBV6-3
clone size: -
CDR3 protein: CASSYTNRFTNTGELFF
CDR3 DNA: TGTGCCAGCAGTTACACTAACAGATTTACGAACACCGGGGAGCTGTTTTTT

J gene: TRBJ2-4
D gene: -
V gene: TRBV6-2/TRBV6-3
clone size: -
CDR3 protein: CASSYNGRDIAKNIQYF
CDR3 DNA: TGTGCCAGCAGTTACAATGGACGTGATATAGCCAAAAACATTCAGTACTTC

J gene: TRBJ2-7
D gene: TRBD2
V gene: TRBV4-1
clone size: -
CDR3 protein: CASSHRAGGLSYEQYF
CDR3 DNA: TGCGCCAGCAGCCATCGAGCGGGGGGCCTCTCCTACGAGCAGTACTTC

J gene: TRBJ1-1
D gene: -
V gene: TRBV20-1
clone size: -
CDR3 protein: CSASRGDNTEAFF
CDR3 DNA: TGCAGTGCTAGTAGAGGGGATAACACTGAAGCTTTCTTT

J gene: TRBJ2-7
D gene: -
V gene: TRBV28
clone size: many
CDR3 protein: CASSWVGSSYEQYF
CDR3 DNA: TGTGCCAGCAGTTGGGTGGGGAGCTCCTACGAGCAGTACTTC

J gene: TRBJ2-7
D gene: -
V gene: TRBV28
clone size: many
CDR3 protein: CASSSPGTASYEQYF
CDR3 DNA: TGTGCCAGCAGTTCCCCCGGGACTGCCTCCTACGAGCAGTACTTC

J gene: TRBJ2-7
D gene: TRBD2
V gene: TRBV2
clone size: many
CDR3 protein: CASTRGLAGGLSSYEQYF
CDR3 DNA: TGTGCCAGCACCCGAGGACTAGCGGGGGGCCTTAGCTCCTACGAGCAGTACTTC

J gene: TRBJ2-4
D gene: -
V gene: TRBV19
clone size: -
CDR3 protein: CASSAGTQVNIQYF
CDR3 DNA: TGTGCCAGTAGTGCCGGGACCCAAGTAAACATTCAGTACTTC

J gene: TRBJ1-4
D gene: -
V gene: TRBV7-2
clone size: -
CDR3 protein: CASSRRWGNEKLFF
CDR3 DNA: TGTGCCAGCAGCCGCCGGTGGGGTAATGAAAAACTGTTTTTT

J gene: TRBJ2-1
D gene: -
V gene: TRBV28
clone size: -
CDR3 protein: CASSSRLETASSYNEQFF
CDR3 DNA: TGTGCCAGCAGCTCGAGACTCGAGACAGCAAGCTCCTACAATGAGCAGTTCTTC

J gene: TRBJ2-7
D gene: -
V gene: TRBV11-1
clone size: few
CDR3 protein: CASSSRDKGHEQYF
CDR3 DNA: TGTGCCAGCAGCTCCAGGGACAAGGGACACGAGCAGTACTTC

J gene: TRBJ1-5
D gene: TRBD1
V gene: TRBV19
clone size: -
CDR3 protein: CASSSTGGRDQPQHF
CDR3 DNA: TGTGCCAGTAGTTCGACAGGGGGCAGGGATCAGCCCCAGCATTTT

J gene: TRBJ2-3
D gene: -
V gene: TRBV7-2
clone size: -
CDR3 protein: CASSLDGTLSTDTQYF
CDR3 DNA: TGTGCCAGCAGCCTCGACGGGACTTTAAGCACAGATACGCAGTATTTT

J gene: TRBJ2-5
D gene: -
V gene: TRBV6-2/TRBV6-3
clone size: -
CDR3 protein: CASREQGRSAQYF
CDR3 DNA: TGTGCCAGCAGGGAACAGGGACGGTCGGCCCAGTACTTC

J gene: TRBJ2-1
D gene: -
V gene: TRBV7-2
clone size: -
CDR3 protein: CASSLLGEIYNEQFF
CDR3 DNA: TGTGCCAGCAGCTTACTTGGGGAAATCTACAATGAGCAGTTCTTC

J gene: TRBJ1-1
D gene: -
V gene: TRBV20-1
clone size: many
CDR3 protein: CSASGPSNTEAFF
CDR3 DNA: TGCAGTGCCTCCGGGCCATCTAACACTGAAGCTTTCTTT

J gene: TRBJ1-1
D gene: -
V gene: TRBV5-1
clone size: many
CDR3 protein: CASRPFMNTEAFF
CDR3 DNA: TGCGCCAGCAGGCCCTTCATGAACACTGAAGCTTTCTTT

J gene: TRBJ2-6
D gene: -
V gene: TRBV4-2
clone size: -
CDR3 protein: CASSQAGSGANVLTF
CDR3 DNA: TGTGCCAGCAGCCAAGCCGGCTCTGGGGCCAACGTCCTGACTTTC

J gene: TRBJ1-5
D gene: -
V gene: TRBV6-1
clone size: -
CDR3 protein: CASSADLMRQPQHF
CDR3 DNA: TGTGCCAGCAGTGCAGATCTAATGCGTCAGCCCCAGCATTTT

J gene: TRBJ2-7
D gene: TRBD1
V gene: TRBV27
clone size: -
CDR3 protein: CASSFKQGSERNF
CDR3 DNA: TGTGCCAGCAGTTTCAAACAGGGGTCAGAGCGGAACTTC

J gene: TRBJ2-7
D gene: -
V gene: TRBV12-3/TRBV12-4
clone size: many
CDR3 protein: CASSLRQGGDEQYF
CDR3 DNA: TGTGCCAGCAGTCTGAGACAGGGAGGCGACGAGCAGTACTTC

J gene: TRBJ1-6
D gene: -
V gene: TRBV20-1
clone size: -
CDR3 protein: CSASSEGSPLHF
CDR3 DNA: TGCAGTGCTAGTTCTGAGGGTTCACCCCTCCACTTT

J gene: TRBJ2-5
D gene: TRBD1
V gene: TRBV19
clone size: many
CDR3 protein: CASSTGTGGETQYF
CDR3 DNA: TGTGCCAGTTCGACCGGGACAGGGGGAGAGACCCAGTACTTC

J gene: TRBJ1-2
D gene: TRBD1
V gene: TRBV12-3/TRBV12-4
clone size: many
CDR3 protein: CASSSVGTGDGYTF
CDR3 DNA: TGTGCCAGCAGTTCAGTGGGGACAGGGGATGGCTACACCTTC

J gene: TRBJ1-5
D gene: -
V gene: TRBV27
clone size: many
CDR3 protein: CASKLGNQPQHF
CDR3 DNA: TGTGCCAGTAAATTGGGGAATCAGCCCCAGCATTTT

J gene: TRBJ2-5
D gene: -
V gene: TRBV28
clone size: many
CDR3 protein: CASSSLRGTQYF
CDR3 DNA: TGTGCCAGCAGTTCCCTAAGGGGGACCCAGTACTTC

J gene: TRBJ2-5
D gene: -
V gene: TRBV12-3/TRBV12-4
clone size: -
CDR3 protein: CASSGGARTQYF
CDR3 DNA: TGTGCCAGTAGTGGGGGGGCTAGGACCCAGTACTTC

J gene: TRBJ2-5
D gene: TRBD1
V gene: TRBV9
clone size: few
CDR3 protein: CASSEGTGWTETQYF
CDR3 DNA: TGTGCCAGCAGCGAGGGGACAGGGTGGACTGAGACCCAGTACTTC

J gene: TRBJ2-7
D gene: TRBD2
V gene: TRBV9
clone size: many
CDR3 protein: CASSVGSGKFEQYF
CDR3 DNA: TGTGCCAGCAGCGTAGGTAGCGGGAAGTTCGAGCAGTACTTC

J gene: TRBJ1-1
D gene: TRBD1
V gene: TRBV11-1
clone size: many
CDR3 protein: CASSLSLNRGPAFF
CDR3 DNA: TGTGCCAGCAGCTTAAGTCTTAACAGGGGGCCCGCTTTCTTT

J gene: TRBJ2-7
D gene: -
V gene: TRBV12-3/TRBV12-4
clone size: -
CDR3 protein: CASSFRVSYEQYF
CDR3 DNA: TGTGCCAGCAGTTTTAGGGTCTCCTACGAGCAGTACTTC

J gene: TRBJ2-5
D gene: TRBD1
V gene: TRBV5-1
clone size: -
CDR3 protein: CASSLVPPGQLTLQTQYF
CDR3 DNA: TGCGCCAGCAGCTTGGTACCCCCGGGACAGCTAACGCTGCAGACCCAGTACTTC

J gene: TRBJ1-4
D gene: -
V gene: TRBV12-3/TRBV12-4
clone size: many
CDR3 protein: CASSFSPLEGLGKLFF
CDR3 DNA: TGTGCCAGCAGTTTTTCCCCCCTTGAGGGGTTGGGAAAACTGTTTTTT

J gene: TRBJ2-2
D gene: -
V gene: TRBV5-5
clone size: few
CDR3 protein: CASSLDPYHSVFRGLFF
CDR3 DNA: TGTGCCAGCAGCTTGGACCCATACCATAGTGTATTTCGAGGGCTGTTTTTT

J gene: TRBJ1-4
D gene: TRBD1
V gene: TRBV12-3/TRBV12-4
clone size: -
CDR3 protein: CASRPGQWNEKLFF
CDR3 DNA: TGTGCCAGCAGACCGGGACAGTGGAATGAAAAACTGTTTTTT

J gene: TRBJ1-4
D gene: -
V gene: TRBV6-1
clone size: -
CDR3 protein: CASSRSVNEKLFF
CDR3 DNA: TGTGCCAGCAGTCGGAGCGTTAATGAAAAACTGTTTTTT

J gene: TRBJ1-6
D gene: -
V gene: TRBV7-2
clone size: -
CDR3 protein: CASSFSGDPADSPLHF
CDR3 DNA: TGTGCCAGCAGCTTTTCCGGCGACCCGGCGGATTCACCCCTCCACTTT

J gene: TRBJ1-5
D gene: -
V gene: TRBV6-1
clone size: many
CDR3 protein: CASSRGGYSNQPQHF
CDR3 DNA: TGTGCCAGCAGTCGGGGGGGCTATAGCAATCAGCCCCAGCATTTT

J gene: TRBJ2-5
D gene: -
V gene: TRBV28
clone size: many
CDR3 protein: CASGSSGAGSGTQYF
CDR3 DNA: TGTGCCAGCGGGTCTTCTGGGGCTGGGTCAGGGACCCAGTACTTC

J gene: TRBJ1-1
D gene: TRBD1
V gene: TRBV28
clone size: -
CDR3 protein: CASSPGSGQGTEAFF
CDR3 DNA: TGTGCCAGCAGTCCAGGCTCCGGACAGGGGACGGAAGCTTTCTTT

J gene: TRBJ1-1
D gene: -
V gene: TRBV20-1
clone size: few
CDR3 protein: CSARDWPINTEVFF
CDR3 DNA: TGCAGTGCTAGAGATTGGCCAATAAACACTGAAGTTTTCTTT

J gene: TRBJ2-2
D gene: TRBD2
V gene: TRBV9
clone size: -
CDR3 protein: CASSPTAGDTGELFF
CDR3 DNA: TGTGCCAGCAGCCCAACAGCGGGAGACACCGGGGAGCTGTTTTTT

J gene: TRBJ2-5
D gene: -
V gene: TRBV3-1
clone size: -
CDR3 protein: CASSQAPGAGQETQYF
CDR3 DNA: TGTGCCAGCAGCCAAGCTCCGGGGGCCGGGCAAGAGACCCAGTACTTC